This T cell receptor (beta chain) stems from a study of long-term antiretroviral therapy in people with HIV. The germline V gene has CDR1 SQVTM and CDR2 ANQGSEA. Trimming stripped 6 bases from V and 2 bases from J, with 21 bases between. This CDR3 spans 16 amino acids. immunoSEQ v3.0 was run at survey level. This table comes from immunoSEQ multiplex PCR, and its TCRdb copy is limited to in-frame clones, with some not included. The sample shows around 30,000 clones, 96% of them seen only once. Material: unsorted PBMCs, obtained 6.6 years after starting antiretroviral therapy. The TCR sequence derives from a man aged 30 to 39 with HIV. This chain uses TRBV29-1 with TRBJ2-3; a possible D gene is TRBD2 (7 bases). CDR3 nucleotide sequence: TGCAGCGTGGGGGGGCGGGGGCCCTCTTTCACAGATACGCAGTATTTT. The encoded protein is CSVGGRGPSFTDTQYF.